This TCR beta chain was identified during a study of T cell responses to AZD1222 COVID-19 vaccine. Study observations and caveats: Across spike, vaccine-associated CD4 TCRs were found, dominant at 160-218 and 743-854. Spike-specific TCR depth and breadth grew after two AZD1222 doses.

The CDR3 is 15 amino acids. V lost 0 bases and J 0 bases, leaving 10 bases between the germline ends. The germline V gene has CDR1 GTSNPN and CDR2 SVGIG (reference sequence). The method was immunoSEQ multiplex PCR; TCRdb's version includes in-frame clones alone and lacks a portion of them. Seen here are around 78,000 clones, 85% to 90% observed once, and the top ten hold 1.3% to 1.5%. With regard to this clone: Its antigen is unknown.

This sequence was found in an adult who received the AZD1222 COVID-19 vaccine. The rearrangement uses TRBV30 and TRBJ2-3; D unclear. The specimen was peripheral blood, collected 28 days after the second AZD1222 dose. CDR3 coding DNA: TGTGCCTGGAGTGTTGGTCGGTATAGCACAGATACGCAGTATTTT. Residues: CAWSVGRYSTDTQYF.